This entry lists 31 T cell receptor beta chains sequenced from one sample in a study of shared clonotypes between healthy human individuals. Produced via immunoSEQ multiplex PCR; TCRdb's table is partial and in-frame only. The sample includes more than 550,000 clones, less than 95% of them seen just once. Sequencing was carried out using memory CD8+ T cells from PBMCs. Documented subset: CD45RO+ cells pooled with CCR7-negative TemRA cells. These receptor sequences come from a man aged 18-30 years in good health. Some clones in this sample may be carry-over from other donors' samples.

The rearrangement links TRBV19 to TRBJ2-7; TRBD1 matches 7 bases. The junction had 7 bases not matched to a gene; V was cut back by 5 bases and J by 0 bases. The germline V gene encodes CDR1 LNHDA and CDR2 SQIVND (reference sequence). The CDR3 loop spans 15 amino acids. The DNA of the CDR3 is TGTGCCAGTAGTGTAACAGGGGTCCACTCCTACGAGCAGTACTTC. Translated: CASSVTGVHSYEQYF.

The DNA for the CDR3 is TGTGCCAGCAGCCCTCGGACTAACTCCTACGAGCAGTACTTC. Protein product: CASSPRTNSYEQYF. V and J are TRBV7-8 and TRBJ2-7, with D perhaps matching TRBD2 (6 bases). CDR1 is SGHVS, CDR2 FQNEAQ, per germline. The CDR3 is made up of 14 amino acids. V dropped 5 bases and J dropped 0 bases, with 11 bases sitting between them.

This chain uses TRBV29-1 with TRBJ2-7; weak D call: TRBD1 (6 bases). The CDR3 runs to 13 residues. In germline, CDR1 is SQVTM, CDR2 ANQGSEA. With 6 bases removed from V and 0 bases from J, the gap between germline ends came to 12 bases. CDR3 loop: CSVMTGGSYEQYF. CDR3 bases: TGCAGCGTAATGACAGGAGGCTCCTACGAGCAGTACTTC.

The genes are TRBV10-3 and TRBJ2-3; 7 positions match TRBD2. This CDR3 has 16 amino acids. In germline, CDR1 is ENHRY, CDR2 SYGVKD. Trimming removed 5 bases from V and 3 bases from J; junction bases left unmatched: 11. CDR3: CAISSPIGGMTDTQYF. The CDR3 DNA sequence: TGTGCCATCAGTTCCCCCATCGGGGGGATGACAGATACGCAGTATTTT.

Comment on this clone: This specimen includes other DNA sequences encoding the same CDR3. The V gene is TRBV5-4, the J gene TRBJ2-1; 9 bases are shared with TRBD1. This CDR3 is built from 17 residues. Per the germline V gene, CDR1 is SGHNT and CDR2 is YYREEE (reference sequence). V dropped 2 bases and J dropped 5; count of bases not matched to a gene: 11. CDR3 loop: CASSFNGQGKTHNEQFF. DNA of the CDR3: TGTGCCAGCAGCTTTAACGGACAGGGGAAAACCCACAATGAGCAGTTCTTC. Based on the CDR3 plus reference TRBV5-4 and TRBJ2-1, the full variable domain is ETGVTQSPTHLIKTRGQQVTLRCSSQSGHNTVSWYQQALGQGPQFIFQYYREEENGRGNFPPRFSGLQFPNYSSELNVNALELDDSALYLCASSFNGQGKTHNEQFFGPGTRLTVL.

The rearrangement uses TRBV28 and TRBJ1-5; perhaps TRBD1 as D (6 bases). In germline, CDR1 is MDHEN, CDR2 SYDVKM. The CDR3 has 15 residues. V lost 7 bases, J lost 5 bases, and 18 bases lay in between. The CDR3: CASILGAGAHQPQHF. DNA of the CDR3: TGTGCCAGCATACTGGGAGCGGGGGCCCATCAGCCCCAGCATTTT.

This chain joins TRBV27 and TRBJ2-2, with a weak D call TRBD2 (6 bases). Germline CDR1 is MNHEY and CDR2 is SMNVEV (reference sequence). Trimming shortened V by 1 base and J by 7 bases, and 10 bases separated the two germline ends. The CDR3 consists of 14 residues. The CDR3 loop is CASSLYGGGGELFF. The CDR3 bases are TGTGCCAGCAGTTTATACGGGGGAGGCGGGGAGCTGTTTTTT.

This chain uses TRBV27 with TRBJ1-5; 7 bases align to TRBD1. The V and J ends lost 4 bases and 5 bases, in that order; junction bases with no gene match: 11. Per the germline V gene, CDR1 is MNHEY and CDR2 is SMNVEV (reference sequence). The CDR3 consists of 16 residues. The CDR3 protein is CASSSTRQGVYQPQHF. The CDR3 DNA is TGTGCCAGCAGTTCTACCCGACAGGGAGTCTATCAGCCCCAGCATTTT.

This rearrangement joins TRBV6-6 to TRBJ2-5, with D perhaps matching TRBD1 (6 bases). The CDR3 sequence is 14 residues long. CDR1 and CDR2 from the germline V gene are MNHNY and SVGAGI (reference sequence). The V gene lost 5 bases and the J gene lost 5 bases, with 15 bases spanning the gap. CDR3 loop: CASSAWGRAETQYF. Here the CDR3 DNA reads TGTGCCAGCAGTGCATGGGGGCGGGCGGAGACCCAGTACTTC.

This chain joins TRBV27 and TRBJ2-3; no clear D. Germline V gene sequence: CDR1 MNHEY, CDR2 SMNVEV (reference sequence). V was trimmed by 1 base and J by 7 bases, leaving 9 bases between them. The CDR3 has 13 amino acids. The CDR3 nucleotides are TGTGCCAGCAGTTTATTGGGCATAAATACGCAGTATTTT. The encoded protein is CASSLLGINTQYF.

The chain employs TRBV27 and TRBJ2-7, with 12 bases matching TRBD2. Germline V gene sequence: CDR1 MNHEY, CDR2 SMNVEV (reference sequence). Trimming cost V 5 bases and J 4 bases; bases outside gene matches: 6. The CDR3 sequence is 15 residues long. For the CDR3, the DNA is TGTGCCAGCAGTCCCAGACTAGCGGGGGCGTACGAGCAGTACTTC. It specifies CASSPRLAGAYEQYF.

The rearrangement uses TRBV2 and TRBJ1-5; tentatively, D is TRBD1 (6 bases). The CDR3 loop spans 15 amino acids. Germline CDR1 reads SNHLY; CDR2 reads FYNNEI. The germline V and J ends were trimmed by 8 bases and 4 bases, with 18 bases remaining between them. CDR3 in DNA: TGTGCCAGCTCCCAAAGAAGGACAGTAAATCAGCCCCAGCATTTT. Translated: CASSQRRTVNQPQHF. The full variable domain, its missing parts supplied by reference TRBV2 and TRBJ1-5, is EPEVTQTPSHQVTQMGQEVILRCVPISNHLYFYWYRQILGQKVEFLVSFYNNEISEKSEIFDDQFSVERPDGSNFTLKIRSTKLEDSAMYFCASSQRRTVNQPQHFGDGTRLSIL.

The gene calls are TRBV7-2 and TRBJ2-7; TRBD2 might be the D (5 bases). The CDR3 spans 13 residues. Germline lookup yields CDR1 SGHTA and CDR2 FQGNSA. V lost 0 bases, J lost 5 bases, and 8 bases lay in between. Here the CDR3 reads CASSLALADEQYF. The CDR3, as DNA: TGTGCCAGCAGCTTAGCTCTAGCTGACGAGCAGTACTTC.

The genes are TRBV29-1 and TRBJ1-2; a weak D match, TRBD1 (5 bases). The germline V gene encodes CDR1 SQVTM and CDR2 ANQGSEA. The germline V and J ends were trimmed by 0 bases and 4 bases, with 18 bases remaining between them. The CDR3 sequence is 16 residues long. DNA of the CDR3: TGCAGCGTTGAAGATCTGGAGGGGCTGAGGGTCTATGGCTACACCTTC. Protein sequence: CSVEDLEGLRVYGYTF. The full variable domain, rest sourced from reference TRBV29-1 and TRBJ1-2, is SAVISQKPSRDICQRGTSLTIQCQVDSQVTMMFWYRQQPGQSLTLIATANQGSEATYESGFVIDKFPISRPNLTFSTLTVSNMSPEDSSIYLCSVEDLEGLRVYGYTFGSGTRLTVV.

This clone is a singleton in its sample. The chain employs TRBV10-3 and TRBJ1-1, with D possibly matching TRBD1 (6 bases). Germline CDR1 reads ENHRY; CDR2 reads SYGVKD. V dropped 4 bases and J dropped 4 bases, with 13 bases sitting between them. The CDR3 sequence is 14 residues long. CDR3 region: CAISGGQPGTEAFF. The CDR3 DNA reads as TGTGCCATCAGTGGCGGACAGCCCGGCACTGAAGCTTTCTTT.

This clone was counted a few times. The chain couples TRBV6-5 to TRBJ1-1; TRBD1 matches at 7 bases. The V and J ends lost 8 bases and 5 bases, in that order; junction bases with no gene match: 8. The CDR3 spans 13 residues. The germline V gene encodes CDR1 MNHEY and CDR2 SVGAGI. For the CDR3, the DNA is TGTGCCAGCGGAGGGGGCGGTTTTACTGAAGCTTTCTTT. It codes for CASGGGGFTEAFF.

This clone has a handful of counts. The J gene is TRBJ1-1, the V gene TRBV30; D perhaps matches TRBD1 (6 bases). V was cut by 2 bases and J by 1 base, with 8 bases left in between. The CDR3 consists of 13 residues. Germline loops: CDR1 GTSNPN, CDR2 SVGIG (reference sequence). The CDR3 bases are TGTGCCTGGAGTAGGACAGCGAACACTGAAGCTTTCTTT. This codes for CAWSRTANTEAFF.

The chain has TRBV27 and TRBJ2-6; D is uncertain. The CDR3 spans 12 residues. Trimming left V 6 bases short and J 4 bases short, with 4 bases between. CDR1 is MNHEY, CDR2 SMNVEV, per germline (reference sequence). The CDR3 spells CASRAGANVLTF. CDR3 in DNA: TGTGCCAGCAGGGCCGGGGCCAACGTCCTGACTTTC.

The chain links TRBV7-2 to TRBJ2-1; 15 nucleotides agree with TRBD2. Germline V gives CDR1 SGHTA, CDR2 FQGNSA. J gave up 9 bases and V 1 base, and 7 bases lay outside the gene matches. The CDR3 sequence is 17 residues long. Here the CDR3 reads CASSLGTSGRARGEQFF. CDR3 coding DNA: TGTGCCAGCAGCTTAGGGACTAGCGGGAGGGCCAGGGGTGAGCAGTTCTTC.

V usage is TRBV28 and J usage is TRBJ2-5; 12 nucleotides agree with TRBD1. V lost 3 bases and J lost 3; bases outside the gene matches: 8. This CDR3 has 17 residues. The germline gives CDR1 MDHEN, CDR2 SYDVKM. The CDR3 spells CASSFIGTGGLEETQYF. DNA of the CDR3: TGTGCCAGCAGTTTTATAGGGACAGGGGGCCTGGAAGAGACCCAGTACTTC.

The chain employs TRBV5-6 and TRBJ2-1, with D perhaps TRBD2 (6 bases). With 3 bases removed from V and 1 base from J, the gap between germline ends came to 11 bases. The CDR3 is 15 amino acids. Germline-derived CDR1 and CDR2 are SGHDT and YYEEEE. CDR3 coding DNA: TGTGCCAGCAGCTCGGAGGGACGGTCCTACAATGAGCAGTTCTTC. Amino acid sequence: CASSSEGRSYNEQFF.

The rearrangement uses TRBV13 and TRBJ1-4, with 8 bases lining up with TRBD1. The CDR3 length is 17 residues. The J segment lost 0 bases and the V segment lost 5 bases, leaving 8 bases of the junction unmatched. CDR1 and CDR2 from the germline V gene are PRHDT and FYEKMQ (reference sequence). CDR3 protein: CASSLGQGGSTNEKLFF. CDR3 nucleotide sequence: TGTGCCAGCAGCCTCGGACAGGGAGGATCAACTAATGAAAAACTGTTTTTT. Full variable domain (missing parts from reference TRBV13 and TRBJ1-4): AAGVIQSPRHLIKEKRETATLKCYPIPRHDTVYWYQQGPGQDPQFLISFYEKMQSDKGSIPDRFSAQQFSDYHSELNMSSLELGDSALYFCASSLGQGGSTNEKLFFGSGTQLSVL.

The chain is built from TRBV13 and TRBJ2-2, with D perhaps matching TRBD1 (6 bases). V lost 8 bases, J lost 8 bases, and 15 bases lay in between. Germline V lookup: CDR1 PRHDT, CDR2 FYEKMQ (reference sequence). There are 13 residues in the CDR3. CDR3 nucleotides: TGTGCCAGCGCATACAGGGAACTGGGGGAGCTGTTTTTT. Encoded protein: CASAYRELGELFF.

The chain uses TRBV18 and TRBJ1-2, with D uncertain. V shed 2 bases and J shed 3 bases, with 13 bases lying between them. The CDR3 is made up of 15 amino acids. Per germline, CDR1 KGHSH and CDR2 LQKENI. The CDR3 is CASSPGGPLDYGYTF. The CDR3 DNA reads TGTGCCAGCTCACCAGGCGGACCTTTGGACTATGGCTACACCTTC.

The V and J genes are TRBV27 and TRBJ2-7; 10 bases fit TRBD1. CDR3 length: 16 amino acids. Germline loops: CDR1 MNHEY, CDR2 SMNVEV (reference sequence). The J segment lost 3 bases and the V segment lost 5 bases, leaving 10 bases of the junction unmatched. CDR3 region: CASSAVLGTGVYEQYF. CDR3 bases: TGTGCCAGCAGTGCAGTCCTCGGGACAGGGGTCTACGAGCAGTACTTC.

The chain joins TRBV2 to TRBJ2-7; 7 nucleotides align to TRBD2. From germline, CDR1 is SNHLY and CDR2 FYNNEI. This CDR3 contains 15 residues. V shed 3 bases and J 1 base; nucleotides not matched to a gene: 6. The CDR3 DNA sequence: TGTGCCAGCAGTGAGGGGGGAGGGTTTTCCTACGAGCAGTACTTC. Translated: CASSEGGGFSYEQYF.

The chain recombines TRBV9 with TRBJ1-1; 7 nucleotides match TRBD1. The CDR3 is 15 residues long. The V gene end was trimmed by 3 bases and the J gene end by 1 base; junction bases not matched to a gene: 6. Germline V gives CDR1 SGDLS, CDR2 YYNGEE. The CDR3 DNA follows: TGTGCCAGCAGCGCGGATGAGGGGGCGAACACTGAAGCTTTCTTT. Protein product: CASSADEGANTEAFF.

The chain is built from TRBV11-2 and TRBJ2-3; D is unclear. The CDR3 is made up of 15 amino acids. Per germline, CDR1 SGHAT and CDR2 FQNNGV. The V end was cut by 3 bases, the J end by 2 bases, with 12 bases between. The CDR3 sequence is CASSLGLRLTDTQYF. The CDR3 bases are TGTGCCAGCAGCTTGGGATTACGACTCACAGATACGCAGTATTTT.

This chain links TRBV7-9 with TRBJ2-3; D is perhaps TRBD2 (6 bases). Germline CDR1 and CDR2: SEHNR and FQNEAQ (reference sequence). CDR3 size: 16 residues. V shed 5 bases and J shed 4 bases, with 19 bases lying between them. CDR3 residues: CASSPDWIPGADTQYF. Here the CDR3 DNA reads TGTGCCAGCAGCCCGGACTGGATTCCGGGGGCAGATACGCAGTATTTT.

V gene TRBV2 combines with J gene TRBJ1-2; D unclear. The CDR3 is made up of 15 amino acids. CDR1 and CDR2 from the germline V gene are SNHLY and FYNNEI. Trimming removed 4 bases from V and 4 bases from J, with 16 bases in between. The CDR3 nucleotides are TGTGCCAGCAGTGGAACGGGCGCCGCCTTCTATGGCTACACCTTC. Amino acid sequence: CASSGTGAAFYGYTF.

The chain joins TRBV19 to TRBJ2-4; the D gene could be TRBD1 or TRBD2 (5 bases each). The ends were cut back, 3 bases at V and 8 bases at J, with 17 bases in the middle. CDR1 is LNHDA, CDR2 SQIVND, per germline (reference sequence). The CDR3 runs to 15 residues. The CDR3 sequence is CASSIRGRQRDIQYF. CDR3 nucleotide sequence: TGTGCCAGTAGTATTCGGGGACGCCAGAGGGACATTCAGTACTTC.